This is a list of T cell receptor beta chains from one sample in a study of response to subunit inactivated influenza vaccine. TCRdb fed the RT-PCR reads into MiXCR, producing one record per CDR3 protein. Among 150,000 to 200,000 distinct CDR3 sequences, approximately 12% were seen once, and the ten largest hold around 32%. This same sample was also taken into another study, of T cells expressing NK-cell markers.

Source: CD8+ T cells sorted from PBMCs, taken about 13 days after vaccination. Receptors were obtained from a man aged 50 to 60 who received an inactivated influenza vaccine. Each CDR3 is given with its conserved first and last residue. A D gene is named only where the DNA matches it firmly. Size is omitted from some rows. Given values are once, few, many or a class for expanded clones.

v_call	d_call	clone_size	j_call	cdr3_aa	cdr3_nt
TRBV20-1	TRBD1	-	TRBJ1-4	CSARAFRTGGDHEKLFF	TGCAGTGCTAGAGCATTCAGGACAGGGGGAGACCATGAAAAACTGTTTTTT
TRBV28	TRBD2	-	TRBJ2-1	CASSLLGPSGKYNEQFF	TGTGCCAGCAGTTTATTAGGACCTAGCGGAAAATACAATGAGCAGTTCTTC
TRBV2	-	-	TRBJ2-3	CASSSKPARTDTQYF	TGTGCCAGCAGTTCCAAGCCCGCCCGCACAGATACGCAGTATTTT
TRBV27	TRBD2	-	TRBJ2-5	CATAGRLAGGRRQETQYF	TGTGCCACCGCCGGCCGACTAGCGGGAGGGCGGCGCCAAGAGACCCAGTACTTC
TRBV10-3	-	-	TRBJ2-6	CAISEPSGANVLTF	TGTGCCATCAGTGAACCCTCTGGGGCCAACGTCCTGACTTTC
TRBV6-1	-	few	TRBJ2-3	CASSPMGATTDTQYF	TGTGCCAGCAGTCCCATGGGAGCTACCACAGATACGCAGTATTTT
TRBV15	-	few	TRBJ2-1	CATSSVTMSNEQFF	TGTGCCACCAGCAGCGTGACTATGTCCAATGAGCAGTTCTTC
TRBV12-3/TRBV12-4	TRBD2	-	TRBJ2-7	CASSLTSGYYEQYF	TGTGCCAGCAGTTTGACTAGCGGGTACTACGAGCAGTACTTC
TRBV9	TRBD2	few	TRBJ2-1	CASSPSGGGSYNEQFF	TGTGCCAGCAGTCCGAGCGGGGGGGGGTCCTACAATGAGCAGTTCTTC
TRBV14	-	few	TRBJ1-5	CASSQECTGSNQPQHF	TGTGCCAGCAGCCAAGAATGTACAGGTAGCAATCAGCCCCAGCATTTT
TRBV15	-	-	TRBJ1-4	CATSRDGPSYEKLFF	TGTGCCACCAGCAGAGACGGGCCTTCTTATGAAAAACTGTTTTTT
TRBV9	-	-	TRBJ2-2	CASSVEGAEFTGELFF	TGTGCCAGCAGCGTAGAAGGGGCAGAATTCACCGGGGAGCTGTTTTTT
TRBV5-1	TRBD2	-	TRBJ2-7	CASSSVSGMNYEQYF	TGCGCCAGCAGCTCCGTGAGCGGGATGAACTACGAGCAGTACTTC
TRBV27	-	-	TRBJ2-3	CASSLAGLTSTDTQYF	TGTGCCAGCAGTTTGGCGGGATTAACTAGCACAGATACGCAGTATTTT
TRBV20-1	-	-	TRBJ2-1	CSVPTFPTSSYEQFF	TGCAGTGTCCCCACCTTTCCAACTAGTTCTTATGAGCAGTTCTTC
TRBV29-1	TRBD2	many	TRBJ2-1	CSVEVGISGGEQFF	TGCAGCGTTGAAGTGGGAATTAGCGGGGGGGAGCAGTTCTTC
TRBV18	TRBD1	-	TRBJ1-1	CASSGDSKTEAFF	TGTGCCAGCTCAGGGGACAGTAAGACTGAAGCTTTCTTT
TRBV27	TRBD2	-	TRBJ2-7	CASSAGGPRGEQYF	TGTGCCAGCAGCGCGGGGGGCCCCAGGGGTGAGCAGTACTTC
TRBV7-9	-	few	TRBJ2-7	CASSSHGLPYEQYF	TGTGCCAGCAGCTCCCACGGTCTCCCCTACGAGCAGTACTTC
TRBV7-8	-	-	TRBJ2-1	CASSLARGTTGAYNEQFF	TGTGCCAGCAGCTTAGCGCGAGGGACAACGGGCGCATACAATGAGCAGTTCTTC
TRBV6-2/TRBV6-3	-	few	TRBJ1-5	CASRTQEGRLNQPQHF	TGTGCCAGCAGGACGCAGGAGGGGAGGTTAAATCAGCCCCAGCATTTT
TRBV6-5	-	-	TRBJ1-2	CASSYGPGEANYGYTF	TGTGCCAGCAGTTACGGGCCCGGAGAGGCGAACTATGGCTACACCTTC
TRBV11-1	TRBD1	-	TRBJ2-6	CASSTDREEKAGANVLTF	TGTGCCAGCAGCACGGACAGGGAGGAGAAAGCTGGGGCCAACGTCCTGACTTTC
TRBV5-6	-	-	TRBJ2-3	CASGLGSRMTFGTDTQYF	TGTGCCAGCGGCCTGGGGAGCCGAATGACTTTTGGCACAGATACGCAGTATTTT
TRBV2	TRBD2	many	TRBJ2-1	CASSVLSGTYNEQFF	TGTGCCAGCAGTGTACTTAGCGGGACCTACAATGAGCAGTTCTTC
TRBV7-2	-	many	TRBJ2-7	CASSAGGSYEQYF	TGTGCCAGCAGCGCAGGGGGGTCCTACGAGCAGTACTTC
TRBV6-5	-	-	TRBJ1-1	CASSWPGGTEAFF	TGTGCCAGCAGTTGGCCGGGGGGCACTGAAGCTTTCTTT